The 18 T cell receptor beta chains reported below all come from one sample, sequenced in a study of cytotoxic CD8 clonotypes in ibrutinib-treated CLL. TCRdb's copy holds only in-frame clones and misses some; the assay was immunoSEQ multiplex PCR. The sample shows around 140,000 clones, approximately 80% of them seen only once. The sample here was PBMCs, taken after 12 months of ibrutinib treatment. The origin of the receptors is a human donor with chronic lymphocytic leukemia.

V is TRBV9 and J is TRBJ2-3; 7 bases agree with TRBD2. J gave up 6 bases and V 1 base, and 8 bases lay outside the gene matches. Germline V gene data show CDR1 as SGDLS and CDR2 as YYNGEE. CDR3 length: 15 residues. CDR3 amino acids: CASSVWEEGGDTQYF. The CDR3 DNA follows: TGTGCCAGCAGCGTATGGGAAGAGGGAGGGGATACGCAGTATTTT.

This chain links TRBV6-5 with TRBJ2-1; 10 bases align to TRBD2. In germline, CDR1 is MNHEY, CDR2 SVGAGI. The CDR3 is 15 residues long. Trimming cost V 5 bases and J 4 bases; bases outside gene matches: 5. CDR3 residues: CASSIASGGYNEQFF. CDR3 DNA sequence: TGTGCCAGCAGTATAGCTAGCGGGGGTTACAATGAGCAGTTCTTC.

The chain carries TRBV7-6 and TRBJ2-2; 7 bases are a match to TRBD1. The V and J ends lost 2 bases and 3 bases, in that order; junction bases with no gene match: 18. The CDR3 is 20 amino acids. Germline V gives CDR1 SGHVS, CDR2 FNYEAQ. CDR3 residues: CASSLPPDRNVRRDTGELFF. DNA of the CDR3: TGTGCCAGCAGCTTACCGCCGGACAGGAATGTGAGACGTGACACCGGGGAGCTGTTTTTT.

V usage is TRBV4-1 and J usage is TRBJ2-5; 9 nucleotides line up with TRBD1. The ends lost 6 bases at V and 1 base at J; junction bases unmatched: 9. The germline CDR1 and CDR2 sequences are MGHRA and YSYEKL. This CDR3 is built from 16 residues. The DNA for the CDR3 is TGCGCCAGCAGTCGTTTGGACAGGGGAGCCCAAGAGACCCAGTACTTC. Translation gives CASSRLDRGAQETQYF.

This clone has a count of ten or more. The chain combines TRBV7-2 with TRBJ1-4; D not certain. With 1 base removed from V and 14 bases from J, the gap between germline ends came to 8 bases. The CDR3 loop spans 11 amino acids. Germline CDR1 is SGHTA and CDR2 is FQGNSA. CDR3 in amino acids: CASSLGPSLFF. CDR3 in DNA: TGTGCCAGCAGCTTAGGGCCCTCTCTGTTTTTT.

The V and J genes are TRBV19 and TRBJ2-2; maybe TRBD2 (6 bases). Germline CDR1 is LNHDA and CDR2 is SQIVND (reference sequence). The V gene lost 4 bases and the J gene lost 7 bases, with 16 bases spanning the gap. This CDR3 is 15 amino acids long. The DNA for the CDR3 is TGTGCCAGTAGTACCCTATCGGGGGTTATCGGGGAGCTGTTTTTT. Its protein product is CASSTLSGVIGELFF.

The chain recombines TRBV7-3 with TRBJ2-3; 9 nucleotides align to TRBD2. The CDR3 has 16 amino acids. V trimming: 2 bases; J trimming: 4 bases; junction bases outside the gene matches: 7. The germline V gene has CDR1 SGHTA and CDR2 FQGTGA. The DNA for the CDR3 is TGTGCCAGCAGCTTATTTGCGGGAGGGTCGGCAGATACGCAGTATTTT. The encoded protein is CASSLFAGGSADTQYF.

This chain joins TRBV7-2 and TRBJ2-7; 7 positions match TRBD1. Losses at the gene ends were 5 bases for V and 5 bases for J; bases not matched to a gene: 9. CDR1 is SGHTA and CDR2 is FQGNSA in the germline V gene. The CDR3 extends over 14 amino acids. CDR3 sequence reads: CASSERTGTHEQYF. DNA of the CDR3: TGTGCCAGCAGCGAGAGGACAGGCACCCACGAGCAGTACTTC.

This clone was counted a single time. CDR3 sequence reads: CASSPGGTMNTEAFF. The CDR3 nucleotides read TGTGCCAGCAGCCCAGGAGGGACCATGAACACTGAAGCTTTCTTT. This chain connects TRBV13 to TRBJ1-1; D may be TRBD1 (5 bases). Germline assignment: CDR1 PRHDT and CDR2 FYEKMQ (reference sequence). This CDR3 is built from 15 residues. V was shortened by 5 bases and J by 0 bases, with 13 bases between the two germline ends.

The J gene is TRBJ1-2, the V gene TRBV6-5; D perhaps matches TRBD1 (6 bases). Between the trimmed V and J ends, which lost 6 bases and 5 bases, there was a span of 19 bases. CDR3 length: 15 amino acids. Germline V gives CDR1 MNHEY, CDR2 SVGAGI. The CDR3, as DNA: TGTGCCAGCAGCTTCGGGCAGGGGCCATCGTATGGCTACACCTTC. Protein: CASSFGQGPSYGYTF.

The chain combines TRBV6-6 with TRBJ2-6, with 10 positions matching TRBD1. V gave up 5 bases and J gave up 9 bases; unmatched junction bases: 10. CDR3 length: 16 amino acids. Germline lookup yields CDR1 MNHNY and CDR2 SVGAGI (reference sequence). The CDR3 DNA reads as TGTGCCAGCAGTAGGGACAGGGGAGCTGTTGGCAACGTCCTGACTTTC. Amino acid sequence: CASSRDRGAVGNVLTF.

The V call is TRBV6-6, the J call TRBJ2-1; perhaps TRBD1 as D (6 bases). V was trimmed by 7 bases and J by 2 bases, leaving 18 bases between them. The CDR3 runs to 16 residues. Germline V gene data show CDR1 as MNHNY and CDR2 as SVGAGI (reference sequence). The CDR3 DNA reads as TGTGCCAGCAAAGAACTTTTGGACAGTGCCTACAATGAGCAGTTCTTC. Encoded protein: CASKELLDSAYNEQFF.

This chain joins TRBV7-9 and TRBJ2-1; D unclear. V lost 1 base to trimming and J lost 5 bases, with 9 bases between them. The CDR3 sequence is 14 residues long. The V gene's germline CDR1 is SEHNR and CDR2 FQNEAQ (reference sequence). The CDR3 nucleotides are TGTGCCAGCAGCTTAGGCCTAGAAGACAATGAGCAGTTCTTC. This translates into CASSLGLEDNEQFF. Drawing the rest from reference TRBV7-9 and TRBJ2-1, the complete variable domain is DTGVSQNPRHKITKRGQNVTFRCDPISEHNRLYWYRQTLGQGPEFLTYFQNEAQLEKSRLLSDRFSAERPKGSFSTLEIQRTEQGDSAMYLCASSLGLEDNEQFFGPGTRLTVL.

The chain combines TRBV30 with TRBJ2-2; D is undetermined. Trimming took off 0 bases at V and 7 bases at J, with 9 bases between the two ends. CDR3 length equals 13 residues. Germline values: CDR1 GTSNPN, CDR2 SVGIG (reference sequence). The CDR3, as DNA: TGTGCCTGGAGTGTAAATTGGCTCGGGGAGCTGTTTTTT. Translation: CAWSVNWLGELFF. Combining the CDR3 with reference TRBV30 and TRBJ2-2 gives the whole variable domain SQTIHQWPATLVQPVGSPLSLECTVEGTSNPNLYWYRQAAGRGLQLLFYSVGIGQISSEVPQNLSASRPQDRQFILSSKKLLLSDSGFYLCAWSVNWLGELFFGEGSRLTVL.

The rearrangement joins TRBV6-5 to TRBJ1-5; the D is unclear. From germline, CDR1 is MNHEY and CDR2 SVGAGI. Deletions cut 3 bases from V and 4 bases from J, with 7 bases between. This CDR3 has 13 amino acids. The chain's CDR3 is CASSYSRNQPQHF. CDR3 coding DNA: TGTGCCAGCAGTTATTCTCGGAATCAGCCCCAGCATTTT.

The chain is built from TRBV28 and TRBJ1-2; 8 nucleotides align to TRBD1. V was pared by 5 bases and J by 4 bases, with 6 bases of the junction left unmatched. CDR1 is MDHEN, CDR2 SYDVKM, per germline. The CDR3 length is 14 residues. CDR3: CASSSRGQTYGYTF. Here the CDR3 DNA reads TGTGCCAGCAGTAGCAGGGGGCAAACCTATGGCTACACCTTC.

This clone has only a few counts. Different DNA sequences within this sample yield the same CDR3. The V call is TRBV30, the J call TRBJ1-3; possibly TRBD1 for D (5 bases). V lost 0 bases and J lost 0, with 6 bases in between. Germline V gene data show CDR1 as GTSNPN and CDR2 as SVGIG (reference sequence). CDR3 length: 14 amino acids. The CDR3, as DNA: TGTGCCTGGAGTGTTGGGGGCTCTGGAAACACCATATATTTT. Amino acid sequence: CAWSVGGSGNTIYF. The full variable domain, with the rest looked up from reference TRBV30 and TRBJ1-3, is SQTIHQWPATLVQPVGSPLSLECTVEGTSNPNLYWYRQAAGRGLQLLFYSVGIGQISSEVPQNLSASRPQDRQFILSSKKLLLSDSGFYLCAWSVGGSGNTIYFGEGSWLTVV.

As regards this clone: Other DNA sequences in the same sample also yield this CDR3. The chain uses TRBV30 and TRBJ1-2; no firm D call. The CDR3 is made up of 12 amino acids. Looked up from germline, CDR1 is GTSNPN and CDR2 is SVGIG (reference sequence). Trimming took off 0 bases at V and 5 bases at J, with 7 bases between the two ends. The CDR3 protein is CAWSVGGYGYTF. The CDR3 DNA is TGTGCCTGGAGTGTAGGAGGGTATGGCTACACCTTC. The variable domain in full, with the rest retrieved from reference TRBV30 and TRBJ1-2, is SQTIHQWPATLVQPVGSPLSLECTVEGTSNPNLYWYRQAAGRGLQLLFYSVGIGQISSEVPQNLSASRPQDRQFILSSKKLLLSDSGFYLCAWSVGGYGYTFGSGTRLTVV.